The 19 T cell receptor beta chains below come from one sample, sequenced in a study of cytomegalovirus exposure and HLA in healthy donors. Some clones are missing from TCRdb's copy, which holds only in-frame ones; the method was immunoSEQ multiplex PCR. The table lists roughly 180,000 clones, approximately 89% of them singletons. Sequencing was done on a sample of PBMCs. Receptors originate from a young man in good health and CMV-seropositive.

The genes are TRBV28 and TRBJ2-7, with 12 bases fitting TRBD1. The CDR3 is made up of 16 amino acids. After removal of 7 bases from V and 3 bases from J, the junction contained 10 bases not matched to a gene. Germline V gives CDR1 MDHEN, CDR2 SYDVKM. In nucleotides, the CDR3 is TGTGCCAGCACTGGGGTCCGGGACAGGGGGCTCTACGAGCAGTACTTC. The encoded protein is CASTGVRDRGLYEQYF.

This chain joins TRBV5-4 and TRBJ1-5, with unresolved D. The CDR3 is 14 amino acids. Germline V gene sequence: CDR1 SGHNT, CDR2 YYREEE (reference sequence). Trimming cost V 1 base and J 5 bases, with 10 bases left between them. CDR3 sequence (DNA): TGTGCCAGCAGCTTGATGGGTTCACATCAGCCCCAGCATTTT. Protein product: CASSLMGSHQPQHF.

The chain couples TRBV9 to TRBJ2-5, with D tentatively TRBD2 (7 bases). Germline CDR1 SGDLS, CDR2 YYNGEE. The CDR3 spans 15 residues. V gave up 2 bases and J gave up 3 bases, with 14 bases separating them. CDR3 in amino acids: CASSVGGRKEETQYF. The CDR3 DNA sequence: TGTGCCAGCAGCGTGGGGGGGCGGAAAGAAGAGACCCAGTACTTC. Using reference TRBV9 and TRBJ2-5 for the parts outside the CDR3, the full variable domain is DSGVTQTPKHLITATGQRVTLRCSPRSGDLSVYWYQQSLDQGLQFLIQYYNGEERAKGNILERFSAQQFPDLHSELNLSSLELGDSALYFCASSVGGRKEETQYFGPGTRLLVL.

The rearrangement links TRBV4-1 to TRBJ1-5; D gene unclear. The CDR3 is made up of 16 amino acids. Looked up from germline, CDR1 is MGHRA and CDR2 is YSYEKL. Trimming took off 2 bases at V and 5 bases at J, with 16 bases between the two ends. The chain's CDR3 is CASSQPGLGSDQPQHF. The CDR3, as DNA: TGCGCCAGCAGCCAACCGGGTCTAGGGTCTGATCAGCCCCAGCATTTT.

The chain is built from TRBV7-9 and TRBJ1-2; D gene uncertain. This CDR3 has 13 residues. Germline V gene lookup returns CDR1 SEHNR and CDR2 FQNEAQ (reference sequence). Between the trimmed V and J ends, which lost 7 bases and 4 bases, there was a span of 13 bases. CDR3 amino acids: CASTSGSTYGYTF. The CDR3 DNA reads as TGTGCCAGCACCTCCGGGAGTACCTATGGCTACACCTTC.

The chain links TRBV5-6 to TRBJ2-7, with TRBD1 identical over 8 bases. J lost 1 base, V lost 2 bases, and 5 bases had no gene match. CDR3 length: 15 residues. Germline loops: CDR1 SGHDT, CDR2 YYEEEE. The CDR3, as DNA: TGTGCCAGCAGCTTTCAACAGGGGGTATCCTACGAGCAGTACTTC. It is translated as CASSFQQGVSYEQYF.

The CDR3 here is CASTTDRGVYEQYF. For the CDR3, the DNA is TGTGCCAGCACTACCGACAGGGGTGTTTACGAGCAGTACTTC. The genes are TRBV5-4 and TRBJ2-7; TRBD1 agrees at 8 bases. CDR1 and CDR2 from the germline V gene are SGHNT and YYREEE (reference sequence). There are 14 residues in the CDR3. With 6 bases clipped from V and 4 bases from J, the junction kept 9 bases outside the gene matches.

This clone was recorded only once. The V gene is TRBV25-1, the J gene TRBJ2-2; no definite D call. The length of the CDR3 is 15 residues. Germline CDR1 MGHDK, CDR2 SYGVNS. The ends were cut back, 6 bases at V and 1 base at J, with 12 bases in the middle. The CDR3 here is CASSPSVGNTGELFF. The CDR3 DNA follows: TGTGCCAGCAGCCCCTCTGTTGGGAACACCGGGGAGCTGTTTTTT.

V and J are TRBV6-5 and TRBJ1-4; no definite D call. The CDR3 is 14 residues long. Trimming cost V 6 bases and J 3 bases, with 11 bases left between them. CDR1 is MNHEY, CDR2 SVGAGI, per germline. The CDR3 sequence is CASRVVQANEKLFF. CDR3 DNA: TGTGCCAGCAGAGTCGTTCAGGCTAATGAAAAACTGTTTTTT.

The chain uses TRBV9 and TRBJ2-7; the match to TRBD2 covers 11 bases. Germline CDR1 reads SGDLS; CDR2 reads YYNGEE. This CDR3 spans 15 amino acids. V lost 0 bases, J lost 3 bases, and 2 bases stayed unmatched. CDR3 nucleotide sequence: TGTGCCAGCAGCGTAGCGGGACTAGCGGTCTACGAGCAGTACTTC. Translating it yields CASSVAGLAVYEQYF.

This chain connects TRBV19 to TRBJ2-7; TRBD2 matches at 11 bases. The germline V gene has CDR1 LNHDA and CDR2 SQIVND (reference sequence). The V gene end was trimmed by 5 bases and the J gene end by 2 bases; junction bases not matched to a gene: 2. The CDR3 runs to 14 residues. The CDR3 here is CASSLTSGTYEQYF. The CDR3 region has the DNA TGTGCCAGTAGTCTGACTAGCGGGACCTACGAGCAGTACTTC. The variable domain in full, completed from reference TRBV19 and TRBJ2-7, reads DGGITQSPKYLFRKEGQNVTLSCEQNLNHDAMYWYRQDPGQGLRLIYYSQIVNDFQKGDIAEGYSVSREKKESFPLTVTSAQKNPTAFYLCASSLTSGTYEQYFGPGTRLTVT.

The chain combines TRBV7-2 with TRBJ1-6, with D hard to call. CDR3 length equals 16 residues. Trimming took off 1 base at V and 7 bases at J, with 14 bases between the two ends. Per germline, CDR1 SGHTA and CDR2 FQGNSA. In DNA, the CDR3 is TGTGCCAGCAGCTTAGATATTTCAGCGTCCAATTCACCCCTCCACTTT. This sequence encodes CASSLDISASNSPLHF.

The CDR3 nucleotides read TGTGCCAGCAGCGCCGGGACAAGTGATGGCTACACCTTC. Translated, it gives CASSAGTSDGYTF. The chain employs TRBV2 and TRBJ1-2; possibly TRBD1 for D (6 bases). Trimming shortened V by 6 bases and J by 6 bases, and 14 bases separated the two germline ends. Per the germline V gene, CDR1 is SNHLY and CDR2 is FYNNEI. The length of the CDR3 is 13 residues.

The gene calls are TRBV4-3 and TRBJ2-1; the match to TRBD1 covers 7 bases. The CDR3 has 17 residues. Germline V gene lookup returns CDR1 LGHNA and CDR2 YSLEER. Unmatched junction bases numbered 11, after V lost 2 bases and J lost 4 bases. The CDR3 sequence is CASSQTPTGLGYNEQFF. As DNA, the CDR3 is TGCGCCAGCAGCCAAACCCCGACAGGGCTGGGTTACAATGAGCAGTTCTTC.

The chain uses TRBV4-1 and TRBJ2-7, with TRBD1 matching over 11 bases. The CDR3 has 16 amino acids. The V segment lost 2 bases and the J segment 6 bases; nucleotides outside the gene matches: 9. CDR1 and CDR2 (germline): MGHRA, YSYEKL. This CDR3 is CASSQPTRDRGSEQYF. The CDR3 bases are TGCGCCAGCAGCCAACCCACCAGGGACAGGGGGAGCGAGCAGTACTTC.

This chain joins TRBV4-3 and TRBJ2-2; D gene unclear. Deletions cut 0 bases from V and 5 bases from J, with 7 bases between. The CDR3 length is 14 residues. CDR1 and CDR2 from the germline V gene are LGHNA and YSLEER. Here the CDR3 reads CASSQDEATGELFF. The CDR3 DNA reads TGCGCCAGCAGCCAAGATGAAGCTACCGGGGAGCTGTTTTTT.

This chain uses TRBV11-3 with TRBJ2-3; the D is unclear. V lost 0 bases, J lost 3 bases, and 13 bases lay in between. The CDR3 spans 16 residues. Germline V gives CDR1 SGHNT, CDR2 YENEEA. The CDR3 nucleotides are TGTGCCAGCAGCTTAGAGACCGCCCTGTGGACAGATACGCAGTATTTT. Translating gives CASSLETALWTDTQYF.

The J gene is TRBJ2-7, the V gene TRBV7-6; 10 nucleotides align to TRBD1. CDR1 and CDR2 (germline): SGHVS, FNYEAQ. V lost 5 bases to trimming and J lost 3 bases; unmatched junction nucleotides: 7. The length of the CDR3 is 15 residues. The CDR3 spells CASSRTGGTGYEQYF. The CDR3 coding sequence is TGTGCCAGCAGCAGGACAGGGGGGACGGGCTACGAGCAGTACTTC. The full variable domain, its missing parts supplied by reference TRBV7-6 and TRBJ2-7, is GAGVSQSPRYKVTKRGQDVALRCDPISGHVSLYWYRQALGQGPEFLTYFNYEAQQDKSGLPNDRFSAERPEGSISTLTIQRTEQRDSAMYRCASSRTGGTGYEQYFGPGTRLTVT.

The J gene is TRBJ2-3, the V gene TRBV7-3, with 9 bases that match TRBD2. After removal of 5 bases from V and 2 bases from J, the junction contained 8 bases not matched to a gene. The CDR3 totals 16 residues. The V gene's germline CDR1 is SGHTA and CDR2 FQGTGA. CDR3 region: CASSPETSGYTDTQYF. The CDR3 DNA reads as TGTGCCAGCAGCCCCGAGACTAGCGGCTACACAGATACGCAGTATTTT.